The 24 T cell receptor beta chains below all came from one sample that was sequenced in a study of CD8 T cells in ankylosing spondylitis. MiXCR was run by TCRdb on the 5' RACE reads, yielding one entry per CDR3 protein. The sample lists about 90,000 distinct CDR3 sequences; 27% were seen once. Sequenced material: blood, either unsorted or a sorted T cell fraction (not recorded which). The receptor source for this set is a male donor with ankylosing spondylitis or in good health (not recorded which).

There are a few counts of this clonotype. This chain uses TRBV5-1 with TRBJ1-4; D not resolved. V was cut by 2 bases and J by 4 bases, with 15 bases left in between. The CDR3 sequence is 16 residues long. Germline V gene sequence: CDR1 SGHRS, CDR2 YFSETQ. This CDR3 is CASSFARHVNNEKLFF. CDR3 sequence (DNA): TGCGCCAGCAGCTTCGCAAGACACGTCAATAATGAAAAACTGTTTTTT.

The chain uses TRBV5-4 and TRBJ2-3, with TRBD1 matching over 7 bases. The germline V gene has CDR1 SGHNT and CDR2 YYREEE (reference sequence). Trimming at V came to 4 bases and at J to 4 bases, leaving 9 bases not matched to a gene. The CDR3 is 15 residues long. CDR3 sequence: CASSLTGKVPDTQYF. The CDR3 region has the DNA TGTGCCAGCAGCCTGACAGGGAAAGTCCCAGATACGCAGTATTTT.

This clonotype was detected only a few times. The gene calls are TRBV5-1 and TRBJ1-2; D uncertain. The CDR3 covers 13 residues. The V gene lost 4 bases and the J gene lost 4 bases, with 11 bases spanning the gap. CDR1 is SGHRS, CDR2 YFSETQ, per germline. The CDR3, as DNA: TGCGCCAGCAGCCCAACATATACCTATGGCTACACCTTC. Protein: CASSPTYTYGYTF.

The rearrangement joins TRBV15 to TRBJ1-2; D is unclear. V lost 1 base to trimming and J lost 4 bases, with 13 bases between them. Germline CDR1 LNHNV, CDR2 YYDKDF (reference sequence). The CDR3 sequence is 15 residues long. DNA for the CDR3: TGTGCCACCAGCAGAGGCGAACGGTGGGGCTATGGCTACACCTTC. It codes for CATSRGERWGYGYTF.

The chain uses TRBV5-1 and TRBJ1-1, with D uncertain. The CDR3 is 16 amino acids. The germline CDR1 and CDR2 sequences are SGHRS and YFSETQ. Trimming pared 0 bases from V and 0 bases from J, leaving 12 bases between. This chain's CDR3 is CASSLAPDDMNTEAFF. The CDR3 DNA is TGCGCCAGCAGCTTGGCCCCGGACGACATGAACACTGAAGCTTTCTTT.

This clonotype was seen a few times. The rearrangement uses TRBV20-1 and TRBJ2-3; perhaps TRBD2 as D (6 bases). Germline values: CDR1 DFQATT, CDR2 SNEGSKA (reference sequence). The CDR3 covers 13 residues. V lost 6 bases to trimming and J lost 6 bases, with 16 bases between them. In DNA form, the CDR3 reads TGCAGTGCACACCCGGATGGAGGGGATACGCAGTATTTT. It codes for CSAHPDGGDTQYF.

This clonotype was seen at least ten times. The rearrangement links TRBV24-1 to TRBJ2-4, with 9 bases matching TRBD1. The CDR3 consists of 16 residues. CDR1 and CDR2 (germline): KGHDR, SFDVKD. Trimming took 2 bases from V and 1 from J; bases not matched to a gene: 2. As DNA, the CDR3 is TGTGCCACCAGTGATTCCGGGACAGGGGCCAAAAACATTCAGTACTTC. This translates into CATSDSGTGAKNIQYF.

J is TRBJ1-6 and V is TRBV10-3; D unclear. V lost 7 bases and J 10 bases, leaving 14 bases between the germline ends. From germline, CDR1 is ENHRY and CDR2 SYGVKD. The CDR3 has 13 residues. CDR3 nucleotides: TGTGCCATCAAAGGAGATGGAAAATCACCCCTCCACTTT. Amino acid sequence: CAIKGDGKSPLHF.

This clonotype was seen only a few times. The genes are TRBV20-1 and TRBJ2-1; weak D call: TRBD2 (5 bases). Per germline, CDR1 DFQATT and CDR2 SNEGSKA (reference sequence). With 6 bases removed from V and 0 bases from J, the gap between germline ends came to 12 bases. This CDR3 comprises 14 residues. CDR3 DNA: TGCAGTGCCCCCCGGGAAAGCTCCTACAATGAGCAGTTCTTC. Translating it yields CSAPRESSYNEQFF.

The rearrangement links TRBV5-1 to TRBJ1-2; D unclear. This CDR3 spans 14 amino acids. Germline CDR1 SGHRS, CDR2 YFSETQ. With 0 bases removed from V and 8 bases from J, the gap between germline ends came to 14 bases. The CDR3 nucleotides read TGCGCCAGCAGCTTGGAGCGGCGGGCGGAGGGCTACACCTTC. Translation: CASSLERRAEGYTF.

This clonotype was detected a few times. V is TRBV5-1 and J is TRBJ1-1, with 8 bases matching TRBD1. This CDR3 contains 14 residues. Germline CDR1 is SGHRS and CDR2 is YFSETQ. V shed 6 bases and J 0 bases; nucleotides not matched to a gene: 4. The CDR3 DNA reads TGCGCCAGCAACAAACAGGGGGTGAACACTGAAGCTTTCTTT. It codes for CASNKQGVNTEAFF.

This chain joins TRBV5-1 and TRBJ1-4; TRBD1 agrees at 7 bases. The length of the CDR3 is 18 residues. Germline V gene sequence: CDR1 SGHRS, CDR2 YFSETQ. V lost 0 bases to trimming and J lost 6 bases; unmatched junction nucleotides: 14. For the CDR3, the DNA is TGCGCCAGCAGCTTGGTAATAAGGGGAGACAGGGAAGATGAAAAACTGTTTTTT. Translation gives CASSLVIRGDREDEKLFF. The variable domain in full, completed from reference TRBV5-1 and TRBJ1-4, reads KAGVTQTPRYLIKTRGQQVTLSCSPISGHRSVSWYQQTPGQGLQFLFEYFSETQRNKGNFPGRFSGRQFSNSRSEMNVSTLELGDSALYLCASSLVIRGDREDEKLFFGSGTQLSVL.

This clonotype has ten or more counts. The V gene is TRBV7-2, the J gene TRBJ1-2; possibly TRBD1 for D (6 bases). The CDR3 runs 15 residues. V lost 1 base, J lost 8 bases, and 17 bases lay in between. Germline CDR1 is SGHTA and CDR2 is FQGNSA. CDR3 DNA sequence: TGTGCCAGCAGCTTAGATGGGGGCAGGTCGAGGGGCTACACCTTC. Its protein is CASSLDGGRSRGYTF.

This clonotype was counted ten times or more. This chain joins TRBV20-1 and TRBJ1-1; the D gene is possibly TRBD1 (6 bases). The CDR3 has 13 amino acids. In germline, CDR1 is DFQATT, CDR2 SNEGSKA (reference sequence). Deletions cut 1 base from V and 6 bases from J, with 12 bases between. The CDR3 is CSARAQGRPEAFF. DNA for the CDR3: TGCAGTGCTAGAGCACAGGGTAGGCCTGAAGCTTTCTTT.

Only a few counts were recorded for this clonotype. V and J are TRBV5-1 and TRBJ1-5; D may be TRBD1 (6 bases). The V and J ends lost 6 bases and 5 bases respectively, with 18 bases between them. From germline, CDR1 is SGHRS and CDR2 YFSETQ. This CDR3 region has 15 residues. In DNA form, the CDR3 reads TGCGCCAGCAAACGCACAGGGTCAGGGGATCAGCCCCAGCATTTT. It translates to CASKRTGSGDQPQHF.

Concerning this clonotype: The germline gene is not matched at one end of the junction; a read error may be the cause. The chain is built from TRBV29-1 and TRBJ2-2; D could derive from TRBD1 or TRBD2 (5 bases each). The CDR3 has 14 residues. Looked up from germline, CDR1 is SQVTM and CDR2 is ANQGSEA. The CDR3 loop reads CSVARRQYTGDLFF. In DNA, the CDR3 is TGCAGCGTTGCCAGGAGACAGTACACCGGGGACCTGTTTTTT.

This clonotype has a count of ten or more. This chain uses TRBV27 with TRBJ1-2; 7 bases line up with TRBD1. The germline V gene encodes CDR1 MNHEY and CDR2 SMNVEV (reference sequence). Trimming took 2 bases from V and 2 from J; bases not matched to a gene: 5. The CDR3 has 15 residues. CDR3 coding DNA: TGTGCCAGCAGTTTAGTGGGCAGGGGGAACTATGGCTACACCTTC. Protein: CASSLVGRGNYGYTF.

The rearrangement uses TRBV5-1 and TRBJ2-5, with D tentatively TRBD2 (5 bases). V was cut by 5 bases and J by 5 bases, with 16 bases left in between. CDR1 is SGHRS and CDR2 is YFSETQ in the germline V gene. The CDR3 consists of 14 residues. The CDR3 DNA reads as TGCGCCAGCAGTTTACAGATCCCGGGGGAGACCCAGTACTTC. Protein: CASSLQIPGETQYF. Full variable domain (missing parts from reference TRBV5-1 and TRBJ2-5): KAGVTQTPRYLIKTRGQQVTLSCSPISGHRSVSWYQQTPGQGLQFLFEYFSETQRNKGNFPGRFSGRQFSNSRSEMNVSTLELGDSALYLCASSLQIPGETQYFGPGTRLLVL.

This sequence joins TRBV5-8 and TRBJ1-3; no firm D call. V was shortened by 3 bases and J by 0 bases, with 16 bases between the two germline ends. This CDR3 is 17 amino acids long. Germline V CDR1 and CDR2: SGHTS, YDEGEE. This CDR3 is CASSWTGRTSSGNTIYF. Written as DNA, the CDR3 is TGTGCCAGCAGCTGGACTGGCAGGACTTCCTCTGGAAACACCATATATTTT. The whole variable domain, remainder taken from reference TRBV5-8 and TRBJ1-3, is EAGVTQSPTHLIKTRGQQATLRCSPISGHTSVYWYQQALGLGLQFLLWYDEGEERNRGNFPPRFSGRQFPNYSSELNVNALELEDSALYLCASSWTGRTSSGNTIYFGEGSWLTVV.

This clonotype has more than one count but fewer than ten. CDR3: CSARGISYEQYV. The CDR3 DNA reads TGCAGTGCCAGGGGGATCTCCTACGAGCAGTACGTC. The rearrangement uses TRBV20-1 and TRBJ2-7, with 7 bases aligning to TRBD1. CDR3 length: 12 residues. Trimming at V came to 6 bases and at J to 0 bases, leaving 2 bases not matched to a gene. Germline V gives CDR1 DFQATT, CDR2 SNEGSKA (reference sequence).

The chain recombines TRBV7-2 with TRBJ2-1; no reliable D call. Trimming shortened V by 3 bases and J by 4 bases, and 7 bases separated the two germline ends. Germline V gene data show CDR1 as SGHTA and CDR2 as FQGNSA. The CDR3 loop spans 13 amino acids. The CDR3 DNA is TGTGCCAGCAGCTTTAGACGTTACAATGAGCAGTTCTTC. As protein: CASSFRRYNEQFF.

V usage is TRBV7-9 and J usage is TRBJ2-7, with D unclear. Trimming cost V 5 bases and J 6 bases, with 20 bases left between them. This CDR3 has 15 residues. Per the germline V gene, CDR1 is SEHNR and CDR2 is FQNEAQ (reference sequence). CDR3 nucleotide sequence: TGTGCCAGCAGCCCCCAAGAGTCGGTGGCCGGCGAGCAGTACTTC. Protein sequence: CASSPQESVAGEQYF.

The CDR3 reads CSVEDHIGGLEAFF. Written as DNA, the CDR3 is TGCAGCGTTGAAGATCATATCGGAGGCCTTGAAGCTTTCTTT. The chain uses TRBV29-1 and TRBJ1-1, with D hard to call. Germline-derived CDR1 and CDR2 are SQVTM and ANQGSEA. The CDR3 contains 14 residues. V was pared by 0 bases and J by 7 bases, with 15 bases between.

The rearrangement uses TRBV2 and TRBJ1-1, with 10 bases fitting TRBD1. The CDR3 consists of 16 residues. Germline assignment: CDR1 SNHLY and CDR2 FYNNEI. The trim removed 8 bases at V and 4 bases at J, leaving 13 bases unmatched. CDR3 sequence reads: CASYGTGETRSTEAFF. For the CDR3, the DNA is TGTGCCAGCTACGGGACAGGGGAAACAAGAAGCACTGAAGCTTTCTTT.